Listed below are T cell receptor beta chains from one sample, sequenced in a study of T cell repertoires in cytomegalovirus infection. From the reads, TCRdb called clonotypes with MiXCR, one entry per CDR3 protein. The sample contains fewer than 550,000 distinct CDR3 sequences, approximately 31% of which appear only once. The sequenced sample was PBMCs. These TCRs come from a human donor in good health (CMV status not recorded). Some clones in this sample may be carry-over from other donors' samples. Both conserved end residues are part of each CDR3. A D gene is named only where the DNA matches it firmly. A row's size may be missing; if present it is once, few, many or a size class.

>-|TRBJ2-4|TRBV20-1|TRBD1
CSARGTGEYFKNIQYF
TGCAGTGCTAGGGGTACAGGGGAGTACTTCAAAAACATTCAGTACTTC
>-|TRBJ1-2|TRBV28|TRBD1
CASSLRDRDGYTF
TGTGCCAGCAGTTTAAGGGACAGGGACGGCTACACCTTC
>-|TRBJ2-1|TRBV11-2|TRBD2
CASSIELAGGRTEQFF
TGTGCCAGCAGCATCGAACTAGCGGGGGGGAGAACTGAGCAGTTCTTC
>-|TRBJ2-5|TRBV7-6|-
CALSFSGILLTQSF
TGTGCCCTCAGCTTTAGCGGAATCTTGTTGACCCAGTCCTTC
>few|TRBJ2-3|TRBV20-1|TRBD2
CSARVTGGRSDTQYF
TGCAGTGCTAGAGTGACGGGGGGGCGCTCAGATACGCAGTATTTT
>-|TRBJ2-6|TRBV7-2|TRBD2
CASRVSGGAFSGANVLTF
TGTGCCAGCAGAGTATCGGGGGGGGCGTTCTCTGGGGCCAACGTCCTGACTTTC
>-|TRBJ2-7|TRBV4-1|TRBD2
CASSQPASGGPYEQYF
TGCGCCAGCAGCCAGCCTGCTAGCGGGGGGCCCTACGAGCAGTACTTC
>-|TRBJ1-1|TRBV5-1|-
CASSLVAGSNTEAFF
TGCGCCAGCAGCTTGGTAGCGGGTTCCAACACTGAAGCTTTCTTT
>many|TRBJ2-7|TRBV12-3/TRBV12-4|-
CASSLGRASATDEQYF
TGTGCCAGCAGTTTGGGCAGGGCATCTGCTACGGACGAGCAGTACTTC
>once|TRBJ1-3|TRBV4-1|-
CASSPRDIRNTIYF
TGCGCCAGCAGCCCAAGGGACATTAGAAACACCATATATTTT
>-|TRBJ1-1|TRBV20-1|-
CSARGQAMPRGQAFF
TGCAGTGCTAGAGGCCAGGCAATGCCCCGGGGCCAAGCTTTCTTT
>-|TRBJ2-1|TRBV5-4|-
CASSLPSVNSYNEQFF
TGTGCCAGCAGCTTGCCTTCTGTGAACTCCTACAATGAGCAGTTCTTC
>-|TRBJ1-5|TRBV20-1|-
CSATSNQPQHF
TGCAGTGCTACCAGCAATCAGCCCCAGCATTTT
>-|TRBJ1-2|TRBV12-3/TRBV12-4|-
CASSRERYGYNF
TGTGCCAGCAGCAGGGAGAGATACGGCTACAACTTC
>many|TRBJ1-2|TRBV20-1|-
CSAPRGGLGYTF
TGCAGTGCCCCGCGGGGGGGGCTGGGCTACACCTTC
>many|TRBJ2-5|TRBV7-2|TRBD1
CASSSRQGARGQETQYF
TGTGCCAGCAGCAGTAGACAGGGGGCCCGAGGGCAAGAGACCCAGTACTTC
>-|TRBJ1-1|TRBV12-3/TRBV12-4|-
CASSLLGDKAFF
TGTGCCAGCAGCCTATTGGGAGACAAAGCTTTCTTT
>many|TRBJ2-1|TRBV2|-
CASSDREGRNEQFF
TGTGCCAGCAGTGACAGGGAAGGGCGCAATGAGCAGTTCTTC
>-|TRBJ1-1|TRBV19|TRBD1
CASKTGGDHEAFF
TGTGCCAGTAAGACAGGGGGGGACCATGAAGCTTTCTTT
>-|TRBJ1-2|TRBV6-5|TRBD1
CASSNIRTGGGYGYTF
TGTGCCAGCAGCAACATTCGGACAGGGGGAGGCTATGGCTACACCTTC
>-|TRBJ2-3|TRBV7-2|-
CASGRSGGGADTQYF
TGTGCCAGCGGCCGGTCCGGGGGAGGCGCAGATACGCAGTATTTT
>few|TRBJ2-7|TRBV6-5|-
CASKAPGENYEQYF
TGTGCCAGCAAAGCGCCAGGGGAGAACTACGAGCAGTACTTC